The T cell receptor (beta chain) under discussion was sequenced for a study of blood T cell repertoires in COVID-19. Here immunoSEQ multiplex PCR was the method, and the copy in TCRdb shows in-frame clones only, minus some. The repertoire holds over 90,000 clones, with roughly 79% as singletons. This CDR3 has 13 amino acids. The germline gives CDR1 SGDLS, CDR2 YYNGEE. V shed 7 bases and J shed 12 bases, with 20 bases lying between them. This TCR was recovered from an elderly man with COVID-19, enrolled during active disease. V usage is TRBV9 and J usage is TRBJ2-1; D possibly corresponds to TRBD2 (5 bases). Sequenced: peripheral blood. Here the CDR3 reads CASPPQRNGGQFF. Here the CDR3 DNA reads TGTGCCAGCCCCCCCCAACGAAACGGAGGGCAGTTCTTC.